The present TCR beta chain was sequenced within a study of cytomegalovirus exposure and HLA in healthy donors. CDR3 length: 18 amino acids. Per the germline V gene, CDR1 is SGHTA and CDR2 is FQGNSA. Trimming took 5 bases from V and 2 from J; bases not matched to a gene: 10. The PCR had 60 Vbeta and 13 Jbeta primers. The data were produced by immunoSEQ multiplex PCR, yet TCRdb's version contains in-frame clones alone and is incomplete. The sample holds about 130,000 clones, approximately 84% seen once. The J gene is TRBJ2-5, the V gene TRBV7-2; 14 positions match TRBD2. The sequencing sample was made of PBMCs. This clonotype was sampled from a man aged 18-30 years in good health and CMV-seropositive. The CDR3 protein is CASSVSGTSGSEQETQYF. CDR3 DNA: TGTGCCAGCAGCGTCTCCGGGACTAGCGGGAGCGAGCAAGAGACCCAGTACTTC.